This T cell receptor gamma chain comes out of a study of human gamma delta and Vdelta1 T cells. This clone was observed a handful of times. Antigen: not known. The CDR3 spans 14 residues. Germline CDR1 and CDR2: EGSTGY and YDSYTSSV. The J segment lost 5 bases and the V segment lost 4 bases, leaving 11 bases of the junction unmatched. Study-wide findings and caveats: Reportedly, Delta One T cells were polyclonal and broadly targeted acute myeloid leukemia.

TCRdb redid clone calling on the PCR reads using CATT. The repertoire has about 8,700 gamma-chain clones, approximately 42% of them found once; the top ten carry 2% to 2.5%. V is TRGV4 and J is TRGJ1 or TRGJ2. The TCR sequence derives from a human donor in good health. The material sequenced was Vdelta1 gamma-delta T cells from blood grown in culture (DOT cells). CDR3 loop: CATWDRPRNYKKLF. CDR3 coding DNA: TGTGCCACCTGGGACAGGCCTAGGAATTATAAGAAACTCTTT.